What follows describes a single T cell receptor (beta chain). This entry belongs to a study of response to subunit inactivated influenza vaccine. The CDR3 length is 12 residues. V was clipped by 4 bases and J by 5 bases, with 9 bases between them. CDR1 is MNHEY, CDR2 SMNVEV, per germline (reference sequence). TCRdb recomputed calls from the RT-PCR reads with MiXCR, one row per CDR3 protein. The sample lists 700,000 to 900,000 distinct CDR3 sequences, 21% seen once, with roughly 10% in the top ten. The source material was PBMCs from blood, sampled more than 4 days after vaccination. The receptor's source is a man aged 50 to 60 who received an inactivated influenza vaccine. The rearrangement links TRBV27 to TRBJ2-7; no reliable D call. As DNA, the CDR3 is TGTGCCAGCAGTTCTTTCCCTAACGAGCAGTACTTC. It specifies CASSSFPNEQYF.